The entry below gives a single TCR beta chain sequence along with its context. In the original processing: Reference gene primer amplification in the assay estimated nucleated cell counts. Measured with immunoSEQ multiplex PCR; TCRdb has only the in-frame clones, and not every one. V and J calls and clone size come straight from that table; D and trimming were deduced from the DNA. The sample consists of a few hundred thousand clones, roughly 89% of them appearing once. The V end was cut by 6 bases, the J end by 8 bases, with 19 bases between. CDR3 length: 15 amino acids. Per the germline V gene, CDR1 is SNHLY and CDR2 is FYNNEI. Participants' reported clinical history set cohort assignment. Recovered participants had two consecutive negative NP/OP PCR tests, healthcare professional clearance, or symptom resolution. The sample comes from a study of blood T cell repertoires in COVID-19. Study overall: Collection of acute and convalescent COVID-19 samples took place in the United States, Italy and Spain.

V gene TRBV2 combines with J gene TRBJ1-4; weak D call: TRBD1 (5 bases). The sequencing input was PBMCs or T cells enriched from blood (not recorded which). The clonotype originates from a woman aged 25 to 45 who had recovered from COVID-19. CDR3 in DNA: TGTGCCAGCAGCCTTATCGCGGGGGATAGGGAAAAACTGTTTTTT. Translating it yields CASSLIAGDREKLFF.